One sample yielded the 12 T cell receptor beta chains listed below, sequenced in a study of T cell repertoires in cytomegalovirus infection. TCRdb redid the calling of the reads with MiXCR, one entry per CDR3 protein. This table holds a few hundred thousand distinct CDR3 sequences, roughly 22% found once. Material: CD8+ T cells from PBMCs. Receptors were obtained from a human donor in good health (CMV status not recorded). Some clones in this sample may be carry-over from other donors' samples.

This chain connects TRBV7-4 to TRBJ2-2; the D gene is possibly TRBD1 (6 bases). V lost 9 bases, J lost 0 bases, and 11 bases lay in between. Per germline, CDR1 SGHVT and CDR2 SQSDAQ. CDR3 size: 14 residues. CDR3 sequence reads: CASTGTPNTGELFF. CDR3 in DNA: TGTGCCAGTACTGGGACACCGAACACCGGGGAGCTGTTTTTT.

With regard to this clonotype: A much larger clone is a single base away; this may be a read error. This CDR3 is missing its conserved last phenylalanine or tryptophan, likely due to a read error. V and J are TRBV6-6 and TRBJ1-4; D uncertain. This CDR3 is built from 16 residues. CDR1 MNHNY and CDR2 SVGAGI come from the germline V gene (reference sequence). The V end lost 7 bases, the J end lost 0 bases, and 15 bases lay between the germline ends. Here the CDR3 DNA reads TGTGCCAGCACTGCTCGGTACGAGACAACTAATGAAAAACTGTTTTTA. Protein sequence: CASTARYETTNEKLFL.

The rearrangement uses TRBV19 and TRBJ1-5, with D unclear. The CDR3 has 15 residues. The V end was cut by 1 base, the J end by 2 bases, with 9 bases between. The germline V gene has CDR1 LNHDA and CDR2 SQIVND (reference sequence). DNA for the CDR3: TGTGCCAGTAGTATAGGGGCCTTGGGCAATCAGCCCCAGCATTTT. It encodes CASSIGALGNQPQHF. The entire variable domain, with the rest obtained from reference TRBV19 and TRBJ1-5, is as follows: DGGITQSPKYLFRKEGQNVTLSCEQNLNHDAMYWYRQDPGQGLRLIYYSQIVNDFQKGDIAEGYSVSREKKESFPLTVTSAQKNPTAFYLCASSIGALGNQPQHFGDGTRLSIL.

This clonotype was detected a few times. The rearrangement joins TRBV20-1 to TRBJ2-1, with TRBD2 identical over 11 bases. The length of the CDR3 is 16 residues. Germline V gene lookup returns CDR1 DFQATT and CDR2 SNEGSKA (reference sequence). V trimming: 1 base; J trimming: 6 bases; junction bases outside the gene matches: 8. The CDR3 loop reads CSARGDLAGGLNEQFF. CDR3 DNA: TGCAGTGCTAGAGGGGACCTAGCGGGGGGTCTCAATGAGCAGTTCTTC.

This clonotype came up many times. The chain links TRBV7-8 to TRBJ2-5, with D maybe TRBD2 (6 bases). This CDR3 is built from 16 residues. Trimming shortened V by 5 bases and J by 5 bases, and 21 bases separated the two germline ends. Germline CDR1 reads SGHVS; CDR2 reads FQNEAQ. CDR3 in amino acids: CASSQWDGSPFETQYF. The CDR3 DNA sequence: TGTGCCAGCAGCCAATGGGACGGGAGTCCCTTTGAGACCCAGTACTTC.

This clonotype is medium-sized. This chain uses TRBV7-9 with TRBJ2-7, with D possibly being TRBD2 (5 bases). The germline V gene encodes CDR1 SEHNR and CDR2 FQNEAQ (reference sequence). The ends were cut back, 4 bases at V and 4 bases at J, with 17 bases in the middle. The CDR3 totals 15 residues. The chain's CDR3 is CASSSNQDWRYEQYF. The CDR3 nucleotides are TGTGCCAGCAGCTCAAACCAGGACTGGAGATACGAGCAGTACTTC.

This clonotype was observed a handful of times. Germline and junction disagree at one end, which may indicate a read error. The J gene is TRBJ1-2, the V gene TRBV6-6, with no clear D. This CDR3 contains 14 residues. Per the germline V gene, CDR1 is MNHNY and CDR2 is SVGAGI (reference sequence). CDR3 sequence: CASSYSGPARGYTF. The CDR3 DNA follows: TGTGCCAGCAGCTACTCTGGACCAGCGCGTGGCTACACCTTC.

A word on this clonotype: One end of the junction fails to match germline, which may point to a read error. The V gene is TRBV11-2, the J gene TRBJ1-1; possibly TRBD1 for D (6 bases). Per germline, CDR1 SGHAT and CDR2 FQNNGV. The CDR3 length is 12 residues. CDR3: CTSRTENTEAFF. The CDR3 DNA reads TGTACCAGCAGGACAGAGAACACTGAAGCTTTCTTT.

The chain has TRBV5-1 and TRBJ2-7; the match to TRBD1 covers 9 bases. The CDR3 runs 14 residues. Germline V gene lookup returns CDR1 SGHRS and CDR2 YFSETQ. V lost 2 bases to trimming and J lost 3 bases; unmatched junction nucleotides: 3. The DNA of the CDR3 is TGCGCCAGCAGCTTACAGGGGGCGGACTACGAGCAGTACTTC. Protein product: CASSLQGADYEQYF.

As concerns this clonotype: No conserved phenylalanine or tryptophan ends this CDR3, so it is likely a read error. The chain links TRBV7-2 to TRBJ1-2; 8 bases agree with TRBD1. The V gene end was trimmed by 5 bases and the J gene end by 2 bases; junction bases not matched to a gene: 4. The length of the CDR3 is 14 residues. Germline V CDR1 and CDR2: SGHTA, FQGNSA. In nucleotides, the CDR3 is TGTGCCAGCAGCCGAACAGGGGGAAACTATGGCTACACCCTC. It is translated as CASSRTGGNYGYTL.

This clonotype turned up a few times. The chain has TRBV12-3 or TRBV12-4 and TRBJ2-2; TRBD2 matches 7 bases. The CDR3 totals 14 residues. Unmatched junction bases numbered 10, after V lost 7 bases and J lost 8 bases. The CDR3 loop is CASTPGLGLGELFF. Written as DNA, the CDR3 is TGTGCCAGCACCCCGGGACTGGGACTAGGGGAGCTGTTTTTT.

This clonotype was seen only a few times. The V call is TRBV28, the J call TRBJ1-2; TRBD1 might be the D (5 bases). This CDR3 region has 14 residues. Germline CDR1 and CDR2: MDHEN and SYDVKM. Trimming left V 5 bases short and J 0 bases short, with 10 bases between. The CDR3, as DNA: TGTGCCAGCAGTCGGACACCTACTAACTATGGCTACACCTTC. It is translated as CASSRTPTNYGYTF.